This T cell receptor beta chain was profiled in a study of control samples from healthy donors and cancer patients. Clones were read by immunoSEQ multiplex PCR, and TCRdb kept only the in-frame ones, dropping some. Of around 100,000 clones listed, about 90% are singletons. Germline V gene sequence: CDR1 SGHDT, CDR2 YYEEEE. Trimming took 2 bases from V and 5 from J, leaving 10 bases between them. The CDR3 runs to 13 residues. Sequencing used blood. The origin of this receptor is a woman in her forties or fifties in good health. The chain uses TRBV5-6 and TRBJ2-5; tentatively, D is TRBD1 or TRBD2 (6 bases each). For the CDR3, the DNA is TGTGCCAGCAGCTTAGGGGGGATCGAGACCCAGTACTTC. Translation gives CASSLGGIETQYF.